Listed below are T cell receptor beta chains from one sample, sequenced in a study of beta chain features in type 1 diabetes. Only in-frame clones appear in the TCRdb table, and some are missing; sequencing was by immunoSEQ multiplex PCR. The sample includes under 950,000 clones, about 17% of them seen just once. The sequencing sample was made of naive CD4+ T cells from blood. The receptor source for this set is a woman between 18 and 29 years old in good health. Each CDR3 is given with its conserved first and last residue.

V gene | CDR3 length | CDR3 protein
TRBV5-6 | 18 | CASSLGSYPDRITGGYTF
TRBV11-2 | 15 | CASSAQGQGAYEQYF
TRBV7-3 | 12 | CASSLTGGVQFF
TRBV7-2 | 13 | CASSLQRLWKQFF
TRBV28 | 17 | CASSRPWTGARNTEAFF
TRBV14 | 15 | CASSPAVSSYNEQFF
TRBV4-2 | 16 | CASSQEGNRGQETQYF
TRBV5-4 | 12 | CASSRGGYEQYF
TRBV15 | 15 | CATSSRQTDNNEQFF
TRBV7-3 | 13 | CASSKTGNTEAFF
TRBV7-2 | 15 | CASSLGGTFNEKLFF
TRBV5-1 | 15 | CASSSSRVNTGELFF
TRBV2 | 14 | CASSAGRASNEQFF
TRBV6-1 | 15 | CASSTTGRLDQPQHF
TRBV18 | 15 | CASSPYSGSGNTIYF
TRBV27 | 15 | CASSFDRSSYNEQFF
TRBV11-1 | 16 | CASSLLTSGKYNEQFF
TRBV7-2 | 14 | CASRAGTGMGEQYF
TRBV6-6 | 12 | CASSNYPYEQYF
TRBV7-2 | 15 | CASSLDTGGNQPQHF
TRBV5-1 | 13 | CASSLAGTGELFF
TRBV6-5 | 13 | CASGDREANEQFF
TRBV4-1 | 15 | CASSQDLGRESEQYF
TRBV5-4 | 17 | CASSAEPGRMGTDTQYF
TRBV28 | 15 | CASSPGGQGPDEQYF
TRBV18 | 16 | CASSASRSGSRNEQFF
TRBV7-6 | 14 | CASSLALGNHEQYF
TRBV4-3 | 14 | CASSPGTGGEKLFF
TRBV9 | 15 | CASSPGRGLAGELFF